The T cell receptor beta chain described here comes from a study of cytomegalovirus exposure and HLA in healthy donors. The PCR contained 60 Vbeta and 13 Jbeta primers. The table came from immunoSEQ multiplex PCR; TCRdb's copy has only in-frame clones and leaves some out. The repertoire has approximately 140,000 clones, 80% of them found once; the top ten carry around 2%. V shed 5 bases and J shed 4 bases, with 15 bases lying between them. There are 15 residues in the CDR3. Germline assignment: CDR1 MDHEN and CDR2 SYDVKM. The sequenced sample consisted of PBMCs. This sequence was found in a man aged 25 to 45 in good health and CMV-seronegative. This chain links TRBV28 with TRBJ1-5; D not certain. The CDR3 sequence is CASSPRGMLNQPQHF. The DNA of the CDR3 is TGTGCCAGCAGTCCCCGCGGAATGTTAAATCAGCCCCAGCATTTT.